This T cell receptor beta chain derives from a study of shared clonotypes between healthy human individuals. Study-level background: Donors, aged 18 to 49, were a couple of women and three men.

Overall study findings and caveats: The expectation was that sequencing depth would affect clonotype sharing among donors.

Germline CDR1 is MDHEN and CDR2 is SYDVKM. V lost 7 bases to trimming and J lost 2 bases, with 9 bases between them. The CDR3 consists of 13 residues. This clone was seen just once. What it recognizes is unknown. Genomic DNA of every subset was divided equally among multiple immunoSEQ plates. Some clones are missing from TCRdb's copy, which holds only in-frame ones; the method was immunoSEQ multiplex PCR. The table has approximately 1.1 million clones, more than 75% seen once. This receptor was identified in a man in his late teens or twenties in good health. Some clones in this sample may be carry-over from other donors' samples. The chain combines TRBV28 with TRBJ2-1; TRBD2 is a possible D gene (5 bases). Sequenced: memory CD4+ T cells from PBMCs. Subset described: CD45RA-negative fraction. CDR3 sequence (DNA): TGTGCCAGCACCTCGACTACCTACAATGAGCAGTTCTTC. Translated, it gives CASTSTTYNEQFF.